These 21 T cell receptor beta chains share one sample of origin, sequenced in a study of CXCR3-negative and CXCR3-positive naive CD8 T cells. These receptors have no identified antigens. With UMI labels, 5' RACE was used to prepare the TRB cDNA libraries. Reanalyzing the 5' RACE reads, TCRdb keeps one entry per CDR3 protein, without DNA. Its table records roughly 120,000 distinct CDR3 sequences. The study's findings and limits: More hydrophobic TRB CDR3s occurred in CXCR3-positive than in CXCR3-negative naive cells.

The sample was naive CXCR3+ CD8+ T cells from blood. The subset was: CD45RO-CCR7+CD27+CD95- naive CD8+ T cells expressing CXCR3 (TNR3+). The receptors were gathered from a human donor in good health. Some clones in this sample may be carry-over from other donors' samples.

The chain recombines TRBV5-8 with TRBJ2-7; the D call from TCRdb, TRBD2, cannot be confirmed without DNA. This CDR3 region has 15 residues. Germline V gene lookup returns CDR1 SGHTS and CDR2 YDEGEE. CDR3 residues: CASRGPGLTSYEQYF.

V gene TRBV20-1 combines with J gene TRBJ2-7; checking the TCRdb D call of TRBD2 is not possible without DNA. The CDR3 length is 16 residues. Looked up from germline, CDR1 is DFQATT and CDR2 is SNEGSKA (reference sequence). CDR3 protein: CSASSPGLAVSYEQYF.

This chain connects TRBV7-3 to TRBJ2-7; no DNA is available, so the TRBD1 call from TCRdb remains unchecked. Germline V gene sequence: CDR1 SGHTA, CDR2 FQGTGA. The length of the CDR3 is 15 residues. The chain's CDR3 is CASSLSPVPSYEQYF.

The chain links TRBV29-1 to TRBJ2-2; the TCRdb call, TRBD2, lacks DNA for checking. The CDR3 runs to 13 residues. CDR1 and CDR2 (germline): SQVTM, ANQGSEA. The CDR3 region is CSARVENTGELFF.

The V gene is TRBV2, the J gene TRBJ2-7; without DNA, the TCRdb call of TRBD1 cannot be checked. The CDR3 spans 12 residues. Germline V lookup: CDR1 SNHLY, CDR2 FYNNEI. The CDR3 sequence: CASSAGSYEQYF.

CDR3 sequence: CASRDSELSSGAFF. This chain links TRBV19 with TRBJ1-1; there is no DNA to check the TCRdb D call of TRBD1. CDR1 is LNHDA and CDR2 is SQIVND in the germline V gene (reference sequence). This CDR3 contains 14 residues.

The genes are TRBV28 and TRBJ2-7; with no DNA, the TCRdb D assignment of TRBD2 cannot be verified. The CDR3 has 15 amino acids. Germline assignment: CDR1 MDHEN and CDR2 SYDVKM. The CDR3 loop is CASRTNSGGAYEQYF.

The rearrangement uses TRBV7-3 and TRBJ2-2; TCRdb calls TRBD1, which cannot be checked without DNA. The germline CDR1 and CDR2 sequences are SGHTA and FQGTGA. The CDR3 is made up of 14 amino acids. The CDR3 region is CASSSTGVVGELFF.

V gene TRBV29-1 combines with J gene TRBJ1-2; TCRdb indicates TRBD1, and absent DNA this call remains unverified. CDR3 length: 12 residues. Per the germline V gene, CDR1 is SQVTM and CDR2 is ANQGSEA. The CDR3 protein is CSVESGVYGYTF.

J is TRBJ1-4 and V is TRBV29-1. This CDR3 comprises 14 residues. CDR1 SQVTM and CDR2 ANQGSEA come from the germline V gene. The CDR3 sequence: CSATGNEPAEKLFF.

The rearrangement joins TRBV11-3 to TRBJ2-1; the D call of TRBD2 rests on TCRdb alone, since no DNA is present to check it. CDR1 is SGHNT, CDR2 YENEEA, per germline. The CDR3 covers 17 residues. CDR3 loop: CASSSLPGTSPYNEQFF.

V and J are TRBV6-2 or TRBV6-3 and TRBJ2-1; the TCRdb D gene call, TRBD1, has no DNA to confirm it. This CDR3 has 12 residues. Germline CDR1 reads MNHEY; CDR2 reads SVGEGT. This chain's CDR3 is CASGHGGSEQFF.

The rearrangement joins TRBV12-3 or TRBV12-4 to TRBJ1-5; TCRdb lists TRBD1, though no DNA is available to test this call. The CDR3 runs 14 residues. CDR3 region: CASGRTASNQPQHF.

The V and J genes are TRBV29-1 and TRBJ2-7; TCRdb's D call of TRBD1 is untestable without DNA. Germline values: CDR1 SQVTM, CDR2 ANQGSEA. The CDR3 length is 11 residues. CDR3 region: CSVTGLYEQYF.

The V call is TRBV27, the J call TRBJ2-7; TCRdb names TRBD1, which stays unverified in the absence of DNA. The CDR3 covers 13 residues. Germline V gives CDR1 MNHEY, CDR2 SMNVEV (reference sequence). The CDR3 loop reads CASRPTGDYEQYF.

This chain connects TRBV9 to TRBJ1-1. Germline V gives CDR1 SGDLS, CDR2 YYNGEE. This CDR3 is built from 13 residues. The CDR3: CASSVGVQAIAFF.

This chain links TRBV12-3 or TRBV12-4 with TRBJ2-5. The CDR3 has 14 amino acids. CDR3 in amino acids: CASMQSLRSETQYF.

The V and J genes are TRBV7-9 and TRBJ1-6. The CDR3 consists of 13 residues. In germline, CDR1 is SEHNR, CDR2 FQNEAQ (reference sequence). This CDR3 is CASSLSLDSPLHF.

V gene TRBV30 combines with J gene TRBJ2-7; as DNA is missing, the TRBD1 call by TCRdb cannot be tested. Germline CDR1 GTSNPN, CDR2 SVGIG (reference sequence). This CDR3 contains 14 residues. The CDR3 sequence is CAWSVGTGVYEQYF.

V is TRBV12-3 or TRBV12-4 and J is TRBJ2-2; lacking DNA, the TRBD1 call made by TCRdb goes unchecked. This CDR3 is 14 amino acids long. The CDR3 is CASSPWTGAGELFF.

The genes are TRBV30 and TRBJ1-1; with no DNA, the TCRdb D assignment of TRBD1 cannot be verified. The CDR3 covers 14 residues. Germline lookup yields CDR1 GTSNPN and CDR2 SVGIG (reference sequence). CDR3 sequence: CACSQGLQGTEAFF.